This entry lists 31 T cell receptor beta chains sequenced from one sample in a study of blood T cell repertoires in COVID-19. Sequencing was performed with immunoSEQ multiplex PCR; in TCRdb, only in-frame clones are kept and a portion is missing. The table records about 160,000 clones, 85% to 95% of them present only once. The sequenced material came from peripheral blood. The receptor set was obtained from a woman aged 55-70 years with COVID-19, enrolled during active disease.

The rearrangement links TRBV4-3 to TRBJ2-1; D remains unclear. V lost 3 bases to trimming and J lost 4 bases, with 13 bases between them. The CDR3 runs to 15 residues. CDR1 and CDR2 from the germline V gene are LGHNA and YSLEER. The CDR3 nucleotides read TGCGCCAGCAGCCATAGCAGACTGCCTTACAATGAGCAGTTCTTC. Protein sequence: CASSHSRLPYNEQFF.

The chain employs TRBV21-1 and TRBJ1-4; the table's D gene call, TRBD1, was not cross checked with the DNA. TRBV21-1 is reported as a pseudogene. The CDR3 totals 16 residues. The CDR3 DNA reads TGTGCCAGCAGCAAAGGTACAGGCGGCGTAAATGAAAAACTGTTTTTT. This encodes CASSKGTGGVNEKLFF.

This chain connects TRBV28 to TRBJ1-5; D is unresolved. This CDR3 comprises 21 residues. Germline values: CDR1 MDHEN, CDR2 SYDVKM. V dropped 3 bases and J dropped 4 bases, with 31 bases sitting between them. The CDR3 bases are TGTGCCAGCAGTTTTAAGGTTCCCCCGGGGTACCTTAGGTTCGGGAATCAGCCCCAGCATTTT. This encodes CASSFKVPPGYLRFGNQPQHF. Combining the CDR3 with reference TRBV28 and TRBJ1-5 gives the whole variable domain DVKVTQSSRYLVKRTGEKVFLECVQDMDHENMFWYRQDPGLGLRLIYFSYDVKMKEKGDIPEGYSVSREKKERFSLILESASTNQTSMYLCASSFKVPPGYLRFGNQPQHFGDGTRLSIL.

This chain connects TRBV4-1 to TRBJ1-5; 7 bases map to TRBD1. V lost 1 base to trimming and J lost 5 bases; unmatched junction nucleotides: 5. Germline values: CDR1 MGHRA, CDR2 YSYEKL. This CDR3 is 15 amino acids long. This chain's CDR3 is CASSQGGRGDQPQHF. Written as DNA, the CDR3 is TGCGCCAGCAGCCAAGGGGGCAGGGGGGATCAGCCCCAGCATTTT.

The chain uses TRBV7-6 and TRBJ2-2, with D unclear. Trimming took 5 bases from V and 0 from J, leaving 13 bases between them. The CDR3 is 16 residues long. The germline CDR1 and CDR2 sequences are SGHVS and FNYEAQ. The CDR3 here is CASSPSRSANTGELFF. The CDR3 coding sequence is TGTGCCAGCAGCCCCTCCAGGTCGGCGAACACCGGGGAGCTGTTTTTT.

The rearrangement joins TRBV19 to TRBJ1-5; 8 nucleotides agree with TRBD1. This CDR3 comprises 13 residues. Germline loops: CDR1 LNHDA, CDR2 SQIVND (reference sequence). V was clipped by 5 bases and J by 9 bases; unmatched bases: 6. CDR3 coding DNA: TGTGCCAGTAGTCCGGACAGGGAACGGCCCCAGCATTTT. Translation gives CASSPDRERPQHF.

This chain uses TRBV6-5 with TRBJ2-7; 7 nucleotides match TRBD2. CDR1 MNHEY and CDR2 SVGAGI come from the germline V gene. The CDR3 loop spans 16 amino acids. V lost 0 bases and J lost 6; bases outside the gene matches: 11. CDR3: CASSYSMAGDAPEQYF. For the CDR3, the DNA is TGTGCCAGCAGTTACTCGATGGCGGGGGATGCTCCCGAGCAGTACTTC.

Only one count was recorded for this clone. The rearrangement links TRBV9 to TRBJ2-5; 9 bases are a match to TRBD2. This CDR3 is 18 amino acids long. The germline CDR1 and CDR2 sequences are SGDLS and YYNGEE. V lost 4 bases and J lost 2; bases outside the gene matches: 15. The CDR3 DNA sequence: TGTGCCAGCAGCCCGAGGCGGGGGGGCAGACCCACTCAAGAGACCCAGTACTTC. Protein: CASSPRRGGRPTQETQYF.

The chain carries TRBV5-1 and TRBJ1-1, with a weak D call TRBD1 (5 bases). The CDR3 covers 14 residues. Trimming took 4 bases from V and 0 from J, leaving 10 bases between them. Per germline, CDR1 SGHRS and CDR2 YFSETQ. CDR3 DNA sequence: TGCGCCAGCAGCCCGACAGATTTGAACACTGAAGCTTTCTTT. Translation: CASSPTDLNTEAFF.

The chain combines TRBV7-2 with TRBJ1-2; a possible D gene is TRBD1 (5 bases). V dropped 0 bases and J dropped 4 bases, with 12 bases sitting between them. The germline V gene encodes CDR1 SGHTA and CDR2 FQGNSA. The CDR3 is 15 amino acids. This CDR3 reads CASSLAMGGGYGYTF. The CDR3 DNA is TGTGCCAGCAGCTTAGCGATGGGGGGTGGCTATGGCTACACCTTC.

V usage is TRBV29-1 and J usage is TRBJ1-1; D is perhaps TRBD1 (5 bases). The length of the CDR3 is 14 residues. V dropped 0 bases and J dropped 4 bases, with 12 bases sitting between them. The V gene's germline CDR1 is SQVTM and CDR2 ANQGSEA. The CDR3 DNA follows: TGCAGCGTTGAAGAGGGAGGGGTGGGCACTGAAGCTTTCTTT. Amino acid sequence: CSVEEGGVGTEAFF.

J is TRBJ2-1 and V is TRBV7-3, with 11 bases identical to TRBD2. The CDR3 sequence is 15 residues long. Germline V gives CDR1 SGHTA, CDR2 FQGTGA. V shed 4 bases and J 7 bases; nucleotides not matched to a gene: 6. This CDR3 is CASSYSGGALNEQFF. CDR3 bases: TGTGCCAGCAGCTATAGCGGGGGGGCATTAAATGAGCAGTTCTTC.

The chain is built from TRBV5-1 and TRBJ1-3; D possibly corresponds to TRBD1 (6 bases). V dropped 0 bases and J dropped 3 bases, with 7 bases sitting between them. The CDR3 is 14 amino acids. Germline V gene data show CDR1 as SGHRS and CDR2 as YFSETQ. CDR3 nucleotide sequence: TGCGCCAGCAGCTTGGAGGACAGTGGAAACACCATATATTTT. This gives the protein CASSLEDSGNTIYF.

V is TRBV6-6 and J is TRBJ1-5, with unresolved D. In germline, CDR1 is MNHNY, CDR2 SVGAGI (reference sequence). The CDR3 is 17 amino acids. The germline V and J ends were trimmed by 5 bases and 2 bases, with 19 bases remaining between them. CDR3 in amino acids: CASSPGIQWNGNQPQHF. CDR3 nucleotide sequence: TGTGCCAGCAGTCCAGGCATTCAGTGGAACGGCAATCAGCCCCAGCATTTT.

Note on this clone: One end of the junction fails to match germline, which may point to a read error. This chain joins TRBV4-1 and TRBJ1-2; D is ambiguous. The CDR3 is 14 amino acids. Per germline, CDR1 MGHRA and CDR2 YSYEKL. CDR3 sequence (DNA): TGCGCCGGCAGCCAACTAACAGCTAACTATGGCTACACCTTC. Its protein is CAGSQLTANYGYTF.

The chain joins TRBV6-2 or TRBV6-3 to TRBJ2-5; D is undetermined. CDR3 length: 16 residues. V lost 4 bases and J lost 3, with 18 bases in between. The germline V gene has CDR1 MNHEY and CDR2 SVGEGT. CDR3 residues: CASSSPSVYTKETQYF. The CDR3 DNA reads TGTGCCAGCAGTTCCCCGTCAGTGTATACGAAAGAGACCCAGTACTTC.

This clone came up once. The chain links TRBV29-1 to TRBJ1-3; TRBD1 is a possible D gene (6 bases). Trimming removed 2 bases from V and 2 bases from J, with 7 bases in between. The CDR3 is made up of 13 amino acids. Looked up from germline, CDR1 is SQVTM and CDR2 is ANQGSEA. Here the CDR3 DNA reads TGCAGCGTTGAATGGGGGCCTGGAAACACCATATATTTT. This gives the protein CSVEWGPGNTIYF. Full variable domain (missing parts from reference TRBV29-1 and TRBJ1-3): SAVISQKPSRDICQRGTSLTIQCQVDSQVTMMFWYRQQPGQSLTLIATANQGSEATYESGFVIDKFPISRPNLTFSTLTVSNMSPEDSSIYLCSVEWGPGNTIYFGEGSWLTVV.

The chain combines TRBV30 with TRBJ1-2; 7 bases are shared with TRBD1. Germline V gene lookup returns CDR1 GTSNPN and CDR2 SVGIG (reference sequence). The CDR3 length is 13 residues. Trimming removed 3 bases from V and 5 bases from J; junction bases left unmatched: 6. The CDR3 loop is CAWSAGQLYGYTF. The DNA for the CDR3 is TGTGCCTGGAGCGCGGGACAGTTATATGGCTACACCTTC.

The V call is TRBV6-5, the J call TRBJ1-2; 10 bases agree with TRBD1. After removal of 6 bases from V and 7 bases from J, the junction contained 8 bases not matched to a gene. CDR1 is MNHEY, CDR2 SVGAGI, per germline. This CDR3 spans 14 amino acids. CDR3 sequence: CASSPDRGQGGYTF. As DNA, the CDR3 is TGTGCCAGCAGCCCCGACAGGGGGCAGGGTGGCTACACCTTC.

The chain links TRBV2 to TRBJ2-1; 8 nucleotides line up with TRBD1. This CDR3 comprises 15 residues. Trimming cost V 8 bases and J 9 bases; bases outside gene matches: 15. From germline, CDR1 is SNHLY and CDR2 FYNNEI. The CDR3 loop is CASREGAGGFGEQFF. The DNA for the CDR3 is TGTGCCAGCCGCGAAGGGGCAGGGGGCTTCGGTGAGCAGTTCTTC.

The chain has TRBV20-1 and TRBJ1-2; D gene ambiguous. The length of the CDR3 is 11 residues. V shed 3 bases and J shed 3 bases, with 5 bases lying between them. CDR1 and CDR2 from the germline V gene are DFQATT and SNEGSKA (reference sequence). The CDR3 reads CSASTDYGYTF. CDR3 nucleotide sequence: TGCAGTGCTAGCACAGACTATGGCTACACCTTC.

This clone was detected only once. The DNA of the CDR3 is TGTGCCAGCAGTAACGGACAGGGGGGCACTGAAGCTTTCTTT. Its protein product is CASSNGQGGTEAFF. The chain recombines TRBV6-5 with TRBJ1-1; 10 positions match TRBD1. The CDR3 spans 14 residues. Germline V lookup: CDR1 MNHEY, CDR2 SVGAGI. J lost 4 bases, V lost 5 bases, and 4 bases had no gene match.

The V and J genes are TRBV11-2 and TRBJ2-5; 8 bases are a match to TRBD1. CDR3 size: 15 residues. CDR1 is SGHAT and CDR2 is FQNNGV in the germline V gene. The V segment lost 4 bases and the J segment 0 bases; nucleotides outside the gene matches: 4. The CDR3 DNA reads as TGTGCCAGCAGCTCAGGGGGCGCTTACCAAGAGACCCAGTACTTC. This encodes CASSSGGAYQETQYF. Variable domain in full (rest from reference TRBV11-2 and TRBJ2-5): EAGVAQSPRYKIIEKRQSVAFWCNPISGHATLYWYQQILGQGPKLLIQFQNNGVVDDSQLPKDRFSAERLKGVDSTLKIQPAKLEDSAVYLCASSSGGAYQETQYFGPGTRLLVL.

The V call is TRBV14, the J call TRBJ2-1; D possibly corresponds to TRBD1 (6 bases). The germline CDR1 and CDR2 sequences are SGHDN and FVKESK. V shed 3 bases and J shed 1 base, with 16 bases lying between them. This CDR3 spans 17 amino acids. The CDR3: CASSHTGYLYSYNEQFF. For the CDR3, the DNA is TGTGCCAGCAGCCATACAGGGTATCTATATTCCTACAATGAGCAGTTCTTC.

The J gene is TRBJ1-3, the V gene TRBV5-1; TRBD1 might be the D (5 bases). CDR1 and CDR2 (germline): SGHRS, YFSETQ. Trimming shortened V by 3 bases and J by 1 base, and 11 bases separated the two germline ends. CDR3 size: 15 residues. In nucleotides, the CDR3 is TGCGCCAGCAGCTCAGGGTCCCTATCTGGAAACACCATATATTTT. Its protein is CASSSGSLSGNTIYF.

This clone was observed a few times. For the CDR3, the DNA is TGTGCCAGCAGCTTAGAGGGGAAGGACACAGGTGAAGCTTTCTTT. Protein product: CASSLEGKDTGEAFF. This rearrangement joins TRBV11-2 to TRBJ1-1; D possibly corresponds to TRBD1 (5 bases). Germline assignment: CDR1 SGHAT and CDR2 FQNNGV. V was clipped by 0 bases and J by 7 bases, with 15 bases between them. The CDR3 length is 15 residues.

The chain is built from TRBV7-9 and TRBJ1-2, with D possibly being TRBD1 (6 bases). The CDR3 runs 14 residues. V was clipped by 5 bases and J by 4 bases, with 14 bases between them. Looked up from germline, CDR1 is SEHNR and CDR2 is FQNEAQ (reference sequence). CDR3 region: CASSPPDRLYGYTF. Here the CDR3 DNA reads TGTGCCAGCAGCCCCCCGGACAGACTCTATGGCTACACCTTC.

The genes are TRBV4-1 and TRBJ1-1; D is perhaps TRBD1 (5 bases). V lost 2 bases to trimming and J lost 3 bases, with 13 bases between them. The length of the CDR3 is 15 residues. The germline V gene has CDR1 MGHRA and CDR2 YSYEKL. CDR3: CASSQPQGSYTEAFF. The CDR3 DNA sequence: TGCGCCAGCAGCCAACCCCAGGGAAGTTACACTGAAGCTTTCTTT.

This chain uses TRBV9 with TRBJ2-1; D might be TRBD2 (7 bases). The germline V gene has CDR1 SGDLS and CDR2 YYNGEE. The V and J ends lost 0 bases and 4 bases respectively, with 23 bases between them. CDR3 length equals 19 residues. CDR3 nucleotide sequence: TGTGCCAGCAGCGTAGTGGTCGGGCGGGGGCCAATATCATACAATGAGCAGTTCTTC. Its translation: CASSVVVGRGPISYNEQFF. Drawing the rest from reference TRBV9 and TRBJ2-1, the complete variable domain is DSGVTQTPKHLITATGQRVTLRCSPRSGDLSVYWYQQSLDQGLQFLIQYYNGEERAKGNILERFSAQQFPDLHSELNLSSLELGDSALYFCASSVVVGRGPISYNEQFFGPGTRLTVL.

Comments on this clone: Other DNA sequences in this sample translate to the same CDR3. This sequence joins TRBV27 and TRBJ1-5; D is unclear. From germline, CDR1 is MNHEY and CDR2 SMNVEV (reference sequence). The CDR3 runs to 14 residues. V lost 0 bases, J lost 7 bases, and 10 bases lay in between. Here the CDR3 DNA reads TGTGCCAGCAGTTTATCCTCCGCCGGGCAGCCCCAGCATTTT. Residues: CASSLSSAGQPQHF.

The chain combines TRBV5-1 with TRBJ2-1, with D tentatively TRBD2 (5 bases). CDR3 length equals 14 residues. With 0 bases removed from V and 5 bases from J, the gap between germline ends came to 9 bases. Germline V gene data show CDR1 as SGHRS and CDR2 as YFSETQ. In DNA form, the CDR3 reads TGCGCCAGCAGCTTGGTGGCCGGGAACAATGAGCAGTTCTTC. It yields the protein CASSLVAGNNEQFF.